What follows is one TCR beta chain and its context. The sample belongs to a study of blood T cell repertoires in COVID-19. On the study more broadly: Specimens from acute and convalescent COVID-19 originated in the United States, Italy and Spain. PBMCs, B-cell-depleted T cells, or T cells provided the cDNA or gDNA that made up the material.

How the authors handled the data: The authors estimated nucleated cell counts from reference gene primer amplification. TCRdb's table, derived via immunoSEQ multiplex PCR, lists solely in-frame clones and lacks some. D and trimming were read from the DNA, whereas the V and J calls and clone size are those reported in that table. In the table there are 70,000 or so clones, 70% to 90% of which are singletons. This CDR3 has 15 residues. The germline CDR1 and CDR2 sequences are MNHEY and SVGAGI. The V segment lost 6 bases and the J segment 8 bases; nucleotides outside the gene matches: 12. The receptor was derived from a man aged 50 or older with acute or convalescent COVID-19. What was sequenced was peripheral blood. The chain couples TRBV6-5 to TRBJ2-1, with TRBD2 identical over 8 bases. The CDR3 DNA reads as TGTGCCAGCAGACCGCCGGGACTAGTTCGCGATGAGCAGTTCTTC. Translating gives CASRPPGLVRDEQFF.